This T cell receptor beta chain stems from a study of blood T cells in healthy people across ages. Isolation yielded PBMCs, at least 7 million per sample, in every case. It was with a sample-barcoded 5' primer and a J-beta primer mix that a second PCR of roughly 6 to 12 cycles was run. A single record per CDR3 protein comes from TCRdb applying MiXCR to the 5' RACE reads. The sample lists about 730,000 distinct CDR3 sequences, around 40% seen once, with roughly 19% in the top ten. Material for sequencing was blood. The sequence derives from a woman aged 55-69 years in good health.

The DNA of the CDR3 is TGTGCCAGCAGCCGGGGACTAGCGGCATCCTACGAGCAGTACTTC. This codes for CASSRGLAASYEQYF. The rearrangement links TRBV21-1 to TRBJ2-7; TRBD2 is the table's D call, not checked against the DNA. TRBV21-1 represents a pseudogene. The CDR3 length is 15 residues.